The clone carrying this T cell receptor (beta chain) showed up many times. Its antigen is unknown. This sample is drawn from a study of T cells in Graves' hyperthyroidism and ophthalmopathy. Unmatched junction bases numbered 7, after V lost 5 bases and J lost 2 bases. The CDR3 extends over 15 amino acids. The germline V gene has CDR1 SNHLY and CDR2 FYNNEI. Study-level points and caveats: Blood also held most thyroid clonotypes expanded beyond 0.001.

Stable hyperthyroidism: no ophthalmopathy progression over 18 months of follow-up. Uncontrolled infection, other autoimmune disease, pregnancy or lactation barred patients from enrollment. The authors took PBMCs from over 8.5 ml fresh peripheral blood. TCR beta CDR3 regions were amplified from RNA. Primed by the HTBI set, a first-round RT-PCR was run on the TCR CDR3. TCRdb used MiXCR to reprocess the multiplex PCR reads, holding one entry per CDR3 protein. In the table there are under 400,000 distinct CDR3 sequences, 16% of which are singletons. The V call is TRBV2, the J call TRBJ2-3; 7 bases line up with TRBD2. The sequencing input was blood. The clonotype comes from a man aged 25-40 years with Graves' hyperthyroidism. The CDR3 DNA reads TGTGCCAGCAGTACCGGACTAGAGTTCACAGATACGCAGTATTTT. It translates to CASSTGLEFTDTQYF.